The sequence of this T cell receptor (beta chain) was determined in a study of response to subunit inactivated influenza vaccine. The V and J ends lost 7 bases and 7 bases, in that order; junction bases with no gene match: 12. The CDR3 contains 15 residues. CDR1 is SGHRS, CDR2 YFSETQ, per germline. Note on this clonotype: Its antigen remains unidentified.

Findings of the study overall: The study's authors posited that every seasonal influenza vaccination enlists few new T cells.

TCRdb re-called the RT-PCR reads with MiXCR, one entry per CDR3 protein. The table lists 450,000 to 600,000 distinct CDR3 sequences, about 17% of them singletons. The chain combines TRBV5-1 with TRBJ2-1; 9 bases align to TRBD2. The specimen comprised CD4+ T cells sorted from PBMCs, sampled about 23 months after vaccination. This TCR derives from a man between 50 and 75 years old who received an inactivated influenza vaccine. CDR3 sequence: CASQTLAGGQNEQFF. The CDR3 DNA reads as TGCGCCAGCCAAACCTTGGCGGGGGGGCAAAATGAGCAGTTCTTC.